One sample yielded the 8 T cell receptor beta chains listed below, sequenced in a study of T cell responses to AZD1222 COVID-19 vaccine. Clones were sequenced by immunoSEQ multiplex PCR, and TCRdb holds only the in-frame ones, with some missing. The sample includes about 150,000 clones, roughly 90% seen only once; the top ten take roughly 3.5%. The input for sequencing was peripheral blood, taken 28 days after the second AZD1222 dose. These receptors were taken from an adult who received the AZD1222 COVID-19 vaccine.

Concerning this clone itself: Other DNA sequences in this specimen translate into the identical CDR3. This rearrangement joins TRBV5-4 to TRBJ1-6; the D is unclear. Per germline, CDR1 SGHNT and CDR2 YYREEE (reference sequence). The CDR3 is made up of 13 amino acids. The V end was cut by 0 bases, the J end by 7 bases, with 5 bases between. CDR3 sequence: CASSLDSNSPLHF. The DNA for the CDR3 is TGTGCCAGCAGCTTGGACAGCAATTCACCCCTCCACTTT. The complete variable domain, with remaining parts taken from reference TRBV5-4 and TRBJ1-6, reads ETGVTQSPTHLIKTRGQQVTLRCSSQSGHNTVSWYQQALGQGPQFIFQYYREEENGRGNFPPRFSGLQFPNYSSELNVNALELDDSALYLCASSLDSNSPLHFGNGTRLTVT.

The rearrangement uses TRBV5-8 and TRBJ1-5; perhaps TRBD1 as D (5 bases). The CDR3 totals 12 residues. Trimming shortened V by 3 bases and J by 7 bases, and 8 bases separated the two germline ends. Germline V gene data show CDR1 as SGHTS and CDR2 as YDEGEE. The CDR3 loop reads CASSWGVQPQHF. The CDR3 DNA sequence: TGTGCCAGCAGCTGGGGGGTCCAGCCCCAGCATTTT. Supplemented by reference TRBV5-8 and TRBJ1-5, the full variable domain reads EAGVTQSPTHLIKTRGQQATLRCSPISGHTSVYWYQQALGLGLQFLLWYDEGEERNRGNFPPRFSGRQFPNYSSELNVNALELEDSALYLCASSWGVQPQHFGDGTRLSIL.

V usage is TRBV4-1 and J usage is TRBJ2-7; perhaps TRBD2 as D (5 bases). Trimming took off 0 bases at V and 5 bases at J, with 20 bases between the two ends. The V gene's germline CDR1 is MGHRA and CDR2 YSYEKL. This CDR3 is 17 amino acids long. In DNA, the CDR3 is TGCGCCAGCAGCCAAGAGCCGCCTACTAGATTATCCAACGAGCAGTACTTC. Its protein is CASSQEPPTRLSNEQYF.

The chain carries TRBV2 and TRBJ1-2; 10 nucleotides line up with TRBD1. CDR3 length equals 17 residues. Germline assignment: CDR1 SNHLY and CDR2 FYNNEI. Germline trimming cut 1 base from V and 8 bases from J; bases unmatched to any gene: 13. This chain's CDR3 is CASSEGRDRGRVGGYTF. The CDR3 DNA reads TGTGCCAGCAGTGAAGGGCGGGACAGGGGAAGAGTTGGAGGCTACACCTTC.

The chain is built from TRBV25-1 and TRBJ1-1, with D tentatively TRBD1 (6 bases). This CDR3 has 12 residues. The germline V gene has CDR1 MGHDK and CDR2 SYGVNS. V was trimmed by 10 bases and J by 4 bases, leaving 13 bases between them. The CDR3: CATGRGGTEAFF. The CDR3 nucleotides are TGTGCCACCGGCAGGGGAGGCACTGAAGCTTTCTTT.

This sequence joins TRBV27 and TRBJ1-2; 10 bases align to TRBD1. Germline V gene sequence: CDR1 MNHEY, CDR2 SMNVEV (reference sequence). J lost 1 base, V lost 6 bases, and 11 bases had no gene match. The CDR3 runs 17 residues. CDR3 residues: CASSLRDRGRNNYGYTF. The CDR3 DNA reads as TGTGCCAGCAGCCTCCGGGACAGGGGACGAAATAACTATGGCTACACCTTC.

The chain recombines TRBV27 with TRBJ1-5, with D unresolved. The germline V gene has CDR1 MNHEY and CDR2 SMNVEV (reference sequence). CDR3 length: 14 amino acids. Between the trimmed V and J ends, which lost 2 bases and 2 bases, there was a span of 7 bases. CDR3 nucleotide sequence: TGTGCCAGCAGTTTAAATGGGGGCAATCAGCCCCAGCATTTT. Residues: CASSLNGGNQPQHF.

CDR3 region: CASLQVGGRQPQHF. The CDR3 bases are TGCGCCAGCCTACAGGTCGGGGGCCGGCAGCCCCAGCATTTT. This chain links TRBV5-1 with TRBJ1-5, with D possibly being TRBD1 (6 bases). Per the germline V gene, CDR1 is SGHRS and CDR2 is YFSETQ. The CDR3 runs 14 residues. V lost 7 bases, J lost 7 bases, and 18 bases lay in between.